This TCR beta chain was obtained from a study of cytomegalovirus exposure and HLA in healthy donors. Study in general: A subsequent analysis reported that the 95 to 150 validation repertoires were produced on the same platform that had also been used for the roughly 670 first-cohort repertoires. Findings of the study overall: Specificity for CMV antigens was confirmed in vitro for three of the CMV-associated chains. The tendency of first-cohort TCR clusters to co-occur in the 90 to 150 validation repertoires emerged from a later analysis. The listing of roughly 160 TCR beta chains classed them as cytomegalovirus-associated.

Profiled with immunoSEQ multiplex PCR; TCRdb holds only in-frame clones, not every one. The table lists approximately 200,000 clones, approximately 82% of them singletons. Notes on this clone: Its antigen remains unidentified.

Per the germline V gene, CDR1 is SNHLY and CDR2 is FYNNEI. The CDR3 has 11 residues. The V gene lost 7 bases and the J gene lost 9 bases, with 10 bases spanning the gap. The chain combines TRBV2 with TRBJ2-1; D might be TRBD1 (5 bases). The sequenced sample consisted of PBMCs. The TCR comes from a woman between 25 and 40 years old in good health and CMV-seropositive. The CDR3 region is CASNQGVEQFF. DNA of the CDR3: TGTGCCAGCAACCAAGGGGTTGAGCAGTTCTTC.